The 9 T cell receptor beta chains given below trace back to one sample, sequenced in a study of blood T cells in healthy people across ages (dated by TCRdb to the mid-2010s). Library generation was performed with 5' RACE. Sequencer: Illumina HiSeq 2500. A second PCR of roughly 7 to 12 cycles was run with a J-beta primer mix and a sample-barcoded 5' primer. The public reads were reanalyzed by TCRdb: fastp trimming at Q25, MiXCR alignment, in-frame beta chains only. When rows share a CDR3 protein, they turn into one entry using the most common DNA and genes. For this sample there are about 670,000 distinct CDR3 sequences; roughly half appear just once. Jointly, the top ten make up approximately 12% of the sample. Sequencing was performed on blood. The origin of the receptors is an elderly woman in good health.

This clonotype was counted between two and nine times. The V gene is TRBV4-2, the J gene TRBJ2-3; D possibly corresponds to TRBD2 (6 bases). Germline V gives CDR1 LGHNA, CDR2 YNFKEQ. The CDR3 sequence is 16 residues long. V lost 1 base and J lost 2, with 13 bases in between. This CDR3 reads CASSQARDFSTDTQYF. In DNA, the CDR3 is TGTGCCAGCAGCCAAGCCCGGGACTTTTCCACAGATACGCAGTATTTT.

The rearrangement links TRBV2 to TRBJ1-2; maybe TRBD1 (6 bases). The CDR3 is made up of 14 amino acids. V was cut by 2 bases and J by 8 bases, with 15 bases left in between. CDR1 and CDR2 (germline): SNHLY, FYNNEI. CDR3 sequence (DNA): TGTGCCAGCAGTGAACAGGGCAGGGGTAGAGGCTACACCTTC. This encodes CASSEQGRGRGYTF.

In its sample, this clonotype was seen many times. This chain links TRBV5-4 with TRBJ2-5; 7 positions match TRBD1. Germline values: CDR1 SGHNT, CDR2 YYREEE (reference sequence). The CDR3 is 14 residues long. J was trimmed by 1 base and V by 3 bases; bases with no gene match: 3. CDR3 in DNA: TGTGCCAGCAGCTCCGGACAGGCCCAAGAGACCCAGTACTTC. As protein: CASSSGQAQETQYF.

This clonotype was seen only a few times. A read error may be the cause here, since a much bigger clone is one base away. Here the CDR3 DNA reads TGCGCCAGCAGCGCCGGACTCGACGGGGACATTCAGTACTTC. Its translation is CASSAGLDGDIQYF. The gene calls are TRBV5-1 and TRBJ2-4, with a possible D match to TRBD2 (5 bases). CDR1 is SGHRS, CDR2 YFSETQ, per germline. V was trimmed by 4 bases and J by 8 bases, leaving 16 bases between them. This CDR3 has 14 amino acids.

The CDR3 loop reads CASSLVFIGAAGANVLTF. The CDR3 DNA is TGTGCCAGCAGCTTAGTATTCATTGGGGCGGCGGGGGCCAACGTCCTGACTTTC. The rearrangement uses TRBV7-2 and TRBJ2-6; perhaps TRBD1 as D (5 bases). Germline assignment: CDR1 SGHTA and CDR2 FQGNSA. The CDR3 runs 18 residues. V was shortened by 1 base and J by 4 bases, with 17 bases between the two germline ends.

V usage is TRBV6-5 and J usage is TRBJ2-5; tentatively, D is TRBD2 (5 bases). The V gene lost 6 bases and the J gene lost 11 bases, with 16 bases spanning the gap. In germline, CDR1 is MNHEY, CDR2 SVGAGI. This CDR3 is 12 amino acids long. CDR3 protein: CASSPGMGEQYF. CDR3 in DNA: TGTGCCAGCAGCCCGGGGATGGGTGAGCAGTACTTC.

This clonotype was counted only a few times. The chain carries TRBV3-1 and TRBJ2-2; TRBD1 matches 7 bases. J was trimmed by 0 bases and V by 0 bases; bases with no gene match: 4. The CDR3 has 17 residues. Germline assignment: CDR1 LGHDT and CDR2 YNNKEL (reference sequence). CDR3 residues: CASSQDWDSANTGELFF. CDR3 DNA sequence: TGTGCCAGCAGCCAAGACTGGGACAGCGCGAACACCGGGGAGCTGTTTTTT.

CDR3 amino acids: CARSPRTGGNYGYTF. The DNA for the CDR3 is TGTGCCAGAAGCCCTCGGACAGGGGGCAACTATGGCTACACCTTC. This sequence joins TRBV7-3 and TRBJ1-2; 11 bases agree with TRBD1. The CDR3 has 15 amino acids. The trim removed 9 bases at V and 2 bases at J, leaving 8 bases unmatched. Per germline, CDR1 SGHTA and CDR2 FQGTGA.

V and J are TRBV3-1 and TRBJ2-3; 9 nucleotides align to TRBD2. The V and J ends lost 2 bases and 8 bases, in that order; junction bases with no gene match: 8. The CDR3 length is 15 residues. CDR1 is LGHDT, CDR2 YNNKEL, per germline (reference sequence). In nucleotides, the CDR3 is TGTGCCAGCAGCCAATCTAGCGGGGCACTCGGTACGCAGTATTTT. Its protein is CASSQSSGALGTQYF.